The TCR beta chain described here comes from a study of human T cells and chemical hapten exposure. Study observations and caveats: Among TCRs, those above 1 in 1000 frequency were unaffected by DPC sensitization. There was a positive correlation between PT1 expanded TCR counts and patch test score.

Individual cDNA molecules had unique molecular identifiers attached to them by the library. Study processing details: The median was around 100,000 TCRs per sample, ranging 23,224 to 690,600. Via MiXCR, TCRdb re-called the RACE reads, giving one row per CDR3 protein. It is TCRdb's table, rather than the study itself, that gives the V and J calls and clone size. The sample shows 380,000 or so distinct CDR3 sequences, roughly 6% of them seen only once. CDR3 length: 18 amino acids. The junction had 8 bases not matched to a gene; V was cut back by 5 bases and J by 0 bases. CDR1 is LGHDT, CDR2 YNNKEL, per germline (reference sequence). Notes on this clonotype: Its specificity is unknown.

Sample time point: pre-sensitization, week 0. Treatment reported: therapeutic diphenylcyclopropenone sensitization with weekly scalp DPC. V gene TRBV3-1 combines with J gene TRBJ2-7; 15 bases line up with TRBD2. Sequencing was performed on whole blood, taken in connection with sensitization to the hapten diphenylcyclopropenone (DPC). The origin of this receptor is a woman aged 18-29 years with alopecia areata. Some clones in this sample may be carry-over from other donors' samples. CDR3 amino acids: CASSKGTSGGPSSYEQYF. CDR3 nucleotide sequence: TGTGCCAGCAGCAAAGGGACTAGCGGGGGGCCGAGCTCCTACGAGCAGTACTTC.